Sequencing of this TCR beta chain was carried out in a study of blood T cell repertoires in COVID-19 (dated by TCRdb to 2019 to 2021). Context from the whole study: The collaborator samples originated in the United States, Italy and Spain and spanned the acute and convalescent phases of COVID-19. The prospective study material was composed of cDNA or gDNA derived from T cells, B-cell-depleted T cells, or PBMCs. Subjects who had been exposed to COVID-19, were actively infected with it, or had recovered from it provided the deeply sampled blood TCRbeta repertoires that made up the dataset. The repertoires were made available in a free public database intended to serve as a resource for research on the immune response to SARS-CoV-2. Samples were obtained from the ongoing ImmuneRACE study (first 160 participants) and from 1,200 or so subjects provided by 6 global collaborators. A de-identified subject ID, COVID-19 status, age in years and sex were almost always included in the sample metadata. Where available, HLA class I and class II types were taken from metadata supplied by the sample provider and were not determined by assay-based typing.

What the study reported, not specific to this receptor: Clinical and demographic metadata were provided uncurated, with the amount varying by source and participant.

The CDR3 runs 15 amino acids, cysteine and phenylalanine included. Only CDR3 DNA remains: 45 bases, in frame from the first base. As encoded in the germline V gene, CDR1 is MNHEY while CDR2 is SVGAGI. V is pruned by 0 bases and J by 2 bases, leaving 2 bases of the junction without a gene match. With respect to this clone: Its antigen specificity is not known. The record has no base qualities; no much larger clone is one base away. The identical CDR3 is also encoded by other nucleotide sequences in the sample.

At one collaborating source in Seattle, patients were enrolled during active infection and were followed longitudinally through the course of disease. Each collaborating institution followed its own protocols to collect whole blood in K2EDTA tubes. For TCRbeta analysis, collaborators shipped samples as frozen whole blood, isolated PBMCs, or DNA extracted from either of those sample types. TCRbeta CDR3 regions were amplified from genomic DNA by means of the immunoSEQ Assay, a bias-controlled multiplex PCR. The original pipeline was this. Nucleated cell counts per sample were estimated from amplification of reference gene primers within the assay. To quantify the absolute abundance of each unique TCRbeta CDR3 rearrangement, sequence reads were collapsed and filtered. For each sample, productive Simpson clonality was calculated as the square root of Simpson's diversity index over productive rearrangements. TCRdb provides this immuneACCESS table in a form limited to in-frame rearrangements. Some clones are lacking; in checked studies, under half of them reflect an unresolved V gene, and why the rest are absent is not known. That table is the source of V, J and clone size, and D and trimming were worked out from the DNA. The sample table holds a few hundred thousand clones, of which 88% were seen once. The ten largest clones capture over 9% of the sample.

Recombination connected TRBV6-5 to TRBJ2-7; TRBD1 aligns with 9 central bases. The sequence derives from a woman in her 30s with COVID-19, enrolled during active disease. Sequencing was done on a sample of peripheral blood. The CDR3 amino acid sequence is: CASSYSGQGTYEQYF. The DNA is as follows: TGTGCCAGCAGTTACTCCGGACAGGGGACCTACGAGCAGTACTTC.